One sample yielded the 12 T cell receptor beta chains listed below, sequenced in a study of response to subunit inactivated influenza vaccine. TCRdb re-called the RT-PCR reads with MiXCR, one entry per CDR3 protein. The sample shows hundreds of thousands of distinct CDR3 sequences, around 20% of them seen only once. Sequenced material: PBMCs from blood, taken around 5 days after vaccination. The origin of the receptors is a man in his fifties who received an inactivated influenza vaccine.

This sequence joins TRBV9 and TRBJ2-3; D gene uncertain. Germline CDR1 SGDLS, CDR2 YYNGEE. The CDR3 has 14 residues. The V gene lost 0 bases and the J gene lost 4 bases, with 9 bases spanning the gap. The CDR3 DNA sequence: TGTGCCAGCAGCGTAGGGGCGGAATCAGATACGCAGTATTTT. Translation gives CASSVGAESDTQYF. Together with reference TRBV9 and TRBJ2-3, the CDR3 gives the full variable domain: DSGVTQTPKHLITATGQRVTLRCSPRSGDLSVYWYQQSLDQGLQFLIQYYNGEERAKGNILERFSAQQFPDLHSELNLSSLELGDSALYFCASSVGAESDTQYFGPGTRLTVL.

The V gene is TRBV12-3 or TRBV12-4, the J gene TRBJ2-1; D possibly corresponds to TRBD2 (5 bases). The CDR3 spans 13 residues. V was pared by 5 bases and J by 5 bases, with 10 bases between. In DNA, the CDR3 is TGTGCCAGCAGTATCACTAGGAACAATGAGCAGTTCTTC. Encoded protein: CASSITRNNEQFF.

In its sample, this clonotype was seen a few times. This rearrangement joins TRBV29-1 to TRBJ2-7, with D possibly matching TRBD1 (6 bases). V was clipped by 6 bases and J by 5 bases, with 20 bases between them. Germline V gives CDR1 SQVTM, CDR2 ANQGSEA. The CDR3 is 14 amino acids. CDR3 in DNA: TGCAGCGTCGGACGGACAGCTAATTCGGACGAGCAGTACTTC. The encoded protein is CSVGRTANSDEQYF.

This rearrangement joins TRBV5-1 to TRBJ2-7, with D uncertain. Germline values: CDR1 SGHRS, CDR2 YFSETQ. Trimming cost V 2 bases and J 7 bases, with 19 bases left between them. The CDR3 is 15 amino acids. CDR3 nucleotides: TGCGCCAGCAGCTTAGTATCCGGGTTGAGAAGTGAGCAGTACTTC. This translates into CASSLVSGLRSEQYF.

The chain carries TRBV7-2 and TRBJ1-1, with TRBD1 matching 8 bases. Germline V lookup: CDR1 SGHTA, CDR2 FQGNSA. This CDR3 has 15 amino acids. With 3 bases clipped from V and 7 bases from J, the junction kept 10 bases outside the gene matches. The CDR3 DNA sequence: TGTGCCAGCAGCTTTGGATCAGGGGGCGCAGGTGAAGCTTTCTTT. This gives the protein CASSFGSGGAGEAFF. Filled out from reference TRBV7-2 and TRBJ1-1, the complete variable domain reads GAGVSQSPSNKVTEKGKDVELRCDPISGHTALYWYRQSLGQGLEFLIYFQGNSAPDKSGLPSDRFSAERTGGSVSTLTIQRTQQEDSAVYLCASSFGSGGAGEAFFGQGTRLTVV.

This clonotype was seen more than once but under ten times. The V call is TRBV4-1, the J call TRBJ2-6; D gene uncertain. V was clipped by 5 bases and J by 0 bases, with 8 bases between them. Germline CDR1 and CDR2: MGHRA and YSYEKL. The CDR3 is 15 amino acids. DNA of the CDR3: TGCGCCAGCAGCTTAGCAGACTCTGGGGCCAACGTCCTGACTTTC. Translation: CASSLADSGANVLTF.

The V and J genes are TRBV6-2 or TRBV6-3 and TRBJ2-7; tentative D call: TRBD1 (5 bases). Germline loops: CDR1 MNHEY, CDR2 SVGEGT. There are 14 residues in the CDR3. V was pared by 8 bases and J by 2 bases, with 16 bases between. As DNA, the CDR3 is TGTGCCAGCCGGCGCACAGGATTGACCTACGAGCAGTACTTC. Translation: CASRRTGLTYEQYF.

This clonotype has only a few counts. The J gene is TRBJ2-1, the V gene TRBV7-8; 8 bases are shared with TRBD2. CDR1 and CDR2 from the germline V gene are SGHVS and FQNEAQ. V shed 5 bases and J 4 bases; nucleotides not matched to a gene: 7. This CDR3 is 15 amino acids long. CDR3 sequence reads: CASSTRLAQYNEQFF. DNA of the CDR3: TGTGCCAGCAGCACACGACTAGCGCAATACAATGAGCAGTTCTTC.

This clonotype has at least ten counts. The chain employs TRBV29-1 and TRBJ2-7; tentative D call: TRBD2 (6 bases). The CDR3 is made up of 12 amino acids. Trimming removed 5 bases from V and 3 bases from J, with 11 bases in between. The germline gives CDR1 SQVTM, CDR2 ANQGSEA. CDR3 sequence reads: CSVKIGGYEQYF. CDR3 coding DNA: TGCAGCGTTAAAATCGGGGGCTACGAGCAGTACTTC.

The V and J genes are TRBV12-3 or TRBV12-4 and TRBJ1-5; no firm D call. The CDR3 is 15 amino acids. Trimming took 9 bases from V and 4 from J, leaving 19 bases between them. The chain's CDR3 is CASRRVGERNQPQHF. CDR3 in DNA: TGTGCCAGTCGTCGGGTAGGAGAACGGAATCAGCCCCAGCATTTT.

This clonotype was detected many times. The chain employs TRBV12-3 or TRBV12-4 and TRBJ1-5; a possible D gene is TRBD1 (5 bases). This CDR3 region has 14 residues. V was clipped by 2 bases and J by 3 bases, with 8 bases between them. The DNA for the CDR3 is TGTGCCAGCAGTTTACAGGGCGCCAATCAGCCCCAGCATTTT. This encodes CASSLQGANQPQHF.

The rearrangement links TRBV9 to TRBJ2-3; a weak D match, TRBD2 (6 bases). From germline, CDR1 is SGDLS and CDR2 YYNGEE. Trimming shortened V by 0 bases and J by 6 bases, and 17 bases separated the two germline ends. The length of the CDR3 is 16 residues. The CDR3 loop is CASSVGGGPAMDTQYF. CDR3 nucleotide sequence: TGTGCCAGCAGCGTAGGGGGAGGTCCCGCCATGGATACGCAGTATTTT.